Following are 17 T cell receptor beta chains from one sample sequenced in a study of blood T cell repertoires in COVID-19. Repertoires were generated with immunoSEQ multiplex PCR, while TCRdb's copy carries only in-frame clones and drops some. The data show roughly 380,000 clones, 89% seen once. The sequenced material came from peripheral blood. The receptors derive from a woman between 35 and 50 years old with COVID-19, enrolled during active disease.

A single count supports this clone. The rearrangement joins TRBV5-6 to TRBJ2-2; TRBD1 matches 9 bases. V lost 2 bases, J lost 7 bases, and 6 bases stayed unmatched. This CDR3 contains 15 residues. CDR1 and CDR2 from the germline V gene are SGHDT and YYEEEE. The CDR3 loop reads CASSFRDRDFGELFF. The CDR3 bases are TGTGCCAGCAGCTTCAGGGACAGGGATTTCGGGGAGCTGTTTTTT.

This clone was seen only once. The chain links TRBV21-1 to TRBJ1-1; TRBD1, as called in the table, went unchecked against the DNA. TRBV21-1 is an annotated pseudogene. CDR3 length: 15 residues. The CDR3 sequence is CASSNPTGGNTEAFF. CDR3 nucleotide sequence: TGTGCCAGCAGCAACCCGACAGGGGGGAACACTGAAGCTTTCTTT.

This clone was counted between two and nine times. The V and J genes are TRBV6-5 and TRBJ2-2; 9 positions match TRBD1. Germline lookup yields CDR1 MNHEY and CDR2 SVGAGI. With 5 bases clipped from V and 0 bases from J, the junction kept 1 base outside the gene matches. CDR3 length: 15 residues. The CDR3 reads CASSRTGANTGELFF. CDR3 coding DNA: TGTGCCAGCAGTCGGACAGGGGCGAACACCGGGGAGCTGTTTTTT.

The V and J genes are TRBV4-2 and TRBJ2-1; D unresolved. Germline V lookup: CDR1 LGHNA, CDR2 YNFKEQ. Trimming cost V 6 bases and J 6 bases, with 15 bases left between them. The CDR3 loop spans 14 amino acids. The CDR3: CASSRGDPTNEQFF. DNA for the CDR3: TGTGCCAGCAGTCGAGGTGACCCCACCAATGAGCAGTTCTTC.

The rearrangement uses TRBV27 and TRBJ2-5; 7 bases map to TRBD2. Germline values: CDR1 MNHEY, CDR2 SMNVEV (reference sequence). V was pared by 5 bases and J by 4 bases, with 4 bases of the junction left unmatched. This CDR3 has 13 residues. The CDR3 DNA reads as TGTGCCAGCAGTCCCGGGGGGAGAGAGACCCAGTACTTC. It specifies CASSPGGRETQYF.

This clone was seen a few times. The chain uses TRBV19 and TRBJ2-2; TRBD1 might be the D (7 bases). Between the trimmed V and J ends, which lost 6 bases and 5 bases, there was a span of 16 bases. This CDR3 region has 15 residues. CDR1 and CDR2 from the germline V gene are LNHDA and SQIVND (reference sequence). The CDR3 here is CASSPGAGGTGELFF. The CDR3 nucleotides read TGTGCCAGTAGCCCCGGGGCAGGGGGGACCGGGGAGCTGTTTTTT.

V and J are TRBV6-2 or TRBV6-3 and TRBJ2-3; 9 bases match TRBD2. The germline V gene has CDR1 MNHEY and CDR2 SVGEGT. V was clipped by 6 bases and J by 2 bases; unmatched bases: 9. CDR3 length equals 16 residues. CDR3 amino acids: CASSPATSGFTDTQYF. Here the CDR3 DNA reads TGTGCCAGCAGCCCCGCGACTAGCGGTTTCACAGATACGCAGTATTTT.

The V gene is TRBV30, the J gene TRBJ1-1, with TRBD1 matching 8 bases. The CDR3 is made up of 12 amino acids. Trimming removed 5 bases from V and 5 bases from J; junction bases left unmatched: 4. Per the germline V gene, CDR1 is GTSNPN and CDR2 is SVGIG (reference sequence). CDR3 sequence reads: CAWQGAITEAFF. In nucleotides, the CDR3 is TGTGCCTGGCAGGGGGCCATTACTGAAGCTTTCTTT. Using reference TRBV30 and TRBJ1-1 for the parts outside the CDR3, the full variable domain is SQTIHQWPATLVQPVGSPLSLECTVEGTSNPNLYWYRQAAGRGLQLLFYSVGIGQISSEVPQNLSASRPQDRQFILSSKKLLLSDSGFYLCAWQGAITEAFFGQGTRLTVV.

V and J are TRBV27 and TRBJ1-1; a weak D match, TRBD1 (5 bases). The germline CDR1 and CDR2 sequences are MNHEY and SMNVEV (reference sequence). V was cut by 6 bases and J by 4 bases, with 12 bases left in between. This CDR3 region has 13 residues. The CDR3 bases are TGTGCCAGCAGCCAGGCGGGGGGCACTGAAGCTTTCTTT. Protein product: CASSQAGGTEAFF.

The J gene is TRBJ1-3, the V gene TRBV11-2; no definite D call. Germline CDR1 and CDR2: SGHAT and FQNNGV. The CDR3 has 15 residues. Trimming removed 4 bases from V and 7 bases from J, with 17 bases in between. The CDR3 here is CASSYRVRRENTIYF. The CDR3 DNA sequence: TGTGCCAGCAGCTACCGGGTCCGGCGCGAGAACACCATATATTTT.

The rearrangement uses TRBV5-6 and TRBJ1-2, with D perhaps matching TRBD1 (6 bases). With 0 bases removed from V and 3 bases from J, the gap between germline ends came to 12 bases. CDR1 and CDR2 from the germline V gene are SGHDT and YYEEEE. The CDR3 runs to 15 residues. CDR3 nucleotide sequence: TGTGCCAGCAGCTTGGTGTCGAGACAGGACTATGGCTACACCTTC. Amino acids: CASSLVSRQDYGYTF.

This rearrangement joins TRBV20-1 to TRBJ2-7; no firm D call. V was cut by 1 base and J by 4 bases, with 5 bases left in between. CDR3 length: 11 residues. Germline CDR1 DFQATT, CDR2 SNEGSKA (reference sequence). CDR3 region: CSARAGYEQYF. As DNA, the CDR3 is TGCAGTGCTAGAGCAGGATACGAGCAGTACTTC.

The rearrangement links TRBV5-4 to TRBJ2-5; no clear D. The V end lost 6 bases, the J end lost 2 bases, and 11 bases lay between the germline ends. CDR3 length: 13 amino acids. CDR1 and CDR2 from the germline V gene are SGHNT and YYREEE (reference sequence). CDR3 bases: TGTGCCAGCAACTACTGGCTTCAAGAGACCCAGTACTTC. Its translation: CASNYWLQETQYF. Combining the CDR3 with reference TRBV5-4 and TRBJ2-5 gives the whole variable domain ETGVTQSPTHLIKTRGQQVTLRCSSQSGHNTVSWYQQALGQGPQFIFQYYREEENGRGNFPPRFSGLQFPNYSSELNVNALELDDSALYLCASNYWLQETQYFGPGTRLLVL.

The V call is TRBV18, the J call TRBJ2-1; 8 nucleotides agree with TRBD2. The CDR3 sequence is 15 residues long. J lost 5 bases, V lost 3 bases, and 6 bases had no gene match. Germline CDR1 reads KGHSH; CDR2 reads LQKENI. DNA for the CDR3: TGTGCCAGCTCACCCATTAGCGGGACAAACAATGAGCAGTTCTTC. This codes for CASSPISGTNNEQFF.

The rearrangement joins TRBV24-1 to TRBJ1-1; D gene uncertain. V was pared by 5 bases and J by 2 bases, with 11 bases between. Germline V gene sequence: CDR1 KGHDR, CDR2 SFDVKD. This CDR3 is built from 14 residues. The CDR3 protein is CATSGSRPNTEAFF. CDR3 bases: TGTGCCACCAGTGGGTCGCGGCCCAACACTGAAGCTTTCTTT.

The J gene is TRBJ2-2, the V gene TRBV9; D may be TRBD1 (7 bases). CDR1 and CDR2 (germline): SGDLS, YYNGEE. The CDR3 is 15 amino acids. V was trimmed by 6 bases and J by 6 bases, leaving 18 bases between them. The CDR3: CASNTLTGTSGELFF. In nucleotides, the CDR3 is TGTGCCAGCAACACCTTGACAGGGACTTCCGGGGAGCTGTTTTTT.

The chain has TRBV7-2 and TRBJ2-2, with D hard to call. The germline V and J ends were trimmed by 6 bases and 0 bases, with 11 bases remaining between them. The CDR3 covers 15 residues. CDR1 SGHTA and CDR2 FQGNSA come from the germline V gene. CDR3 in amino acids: CASSSNGANTGELFF. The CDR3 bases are TGTGCCAGCAGTTCCAACGGAGCGAACACCGGGGAGCTGTTTTTT.